Each of the 5 T cell receptor beta chains below was sequenced from the same sample in a study of graft-versus-host responses after intestinal transplantation. Their specific antigens are unknown. The method was immunoSEQ multiplex PCR; TCRdb's version includes in-frame clones alone and lacks a portion of them. The data contain tens of thousands of clones, about 95% of them seen just once; the ten biggest clones take up roughly 0.21%. The sample in question was unstimulated CD8+ T cells sorted from spleen or lymph node cells, obtained before transplant. These TCRs come from a human donor who was the organ donor for an intestinal transplant.

The rearrangement links TRBV13 to TRBJ2-5, with D perhaps assigned TRBD1 or TRBD2 (5 bases each). The germline gives CDR1 PRHDT, CDR2 FYEKMQ (reference sequence). V was pared by 4 bases and J by 2 bases, with 23 bases between. This CDR3 has 18 residues. The CDR3, as DNA: TGTGCCAGCAGCTCCGAAGCAGGGAGAGACCCATCACAAGAGACCCAGTACTTC. This translates into CASSSEAGRDPSQETQYF. The whole variable domain, filled in from reference TRBV13 and TRBJ2-5, reads AAGVIQSPRHLIKEKRETATLKCYPIPRHDTVYWYQQGPGQDPQFLISFYEKMQSDKGSIPDRFSAQQFSDYHSELNMSSLELGDSALYFCASSSEAGRDPSQETQYFGPGTRLLVL.

The rearrangement links TRBV5-4 to TRBJ1-1; perhaps TRBD1 as D (6 bases). The CDR3 spans 16 residues. Germline V CDR1 and CDR2: SGHNT, YYREEE (reference sequence). The V end was cut by 4 bases, the J end by 2 bases, with 18 bases between. CDR3 in amino acids: CASSLVETGPNTEAFF. Written as DNA, the CDR3 is TGTGCCAGCAGCCTGGTTGAGACAGGACCTAACACTGAAGCTTTCTTT.

This sequence joins TRBV9 and TRBJ1-3; D is uncertain. The V gene's germline CDR1 is SGDLS and CDR2 YYNGEE. The CDR3 sequence is 12 residues long. The germline V and J ends were trimmed by 3 bases and 9 bases, with 10 bases remaining between them. CDR3 bases: TGTGCCAGCAGCGGATCTCTGGGCACCATATATTTT. Its protein product is CASSGSLGTIYF. The full variable domain, in which reference TRBV9 and TRBJ1-3 provide the parts outside the CDR3, is DSGVTQTPKHLITATGQRVTLRCSPRSGDLSVYWYQQSLDQGLQFLIQYYNGEERAKGNILERFSAQQFPDLHSELNLSSLELGDSALYFCASSGSLGTIYFGEGSWLTVV.

The V call is TRBV5-1, the J call TRBJ2-3, with 7 bases aligning to TRBD2. There are 16 residues in the CDR3. Germline V gene sequence: CDR1 SGHRS, CDR2 YFSETQ. The ends lost 4 bases at V and 4 bases at J; junction bases unmatched: 12. The CDR3 protein is CASSPPGLVISDTQYF. In nucleotides, the CDR3 is TGCGCCAGCAGCCCACCAGGACTAGTAATATCAGATACGCAGTATTTT.

V is TRBV9 and J is TRBJ1-2; possibly TRBD1 for D (5 bases). Per germline, CDR1 SGDLS and CDR2 YYNGEE. There are 16 residues in the CDR3. Trimming removed 0 bases from V and 3 bases from J, with 15 bases in between. For the CDR3, the DNA is TGTGCCAGCAGCGTAGCAGAGAATGAGGGGTACTATGGCTACACCTTC. Encoded protein: CASSVAENEGYYGYTF. Full variable domain (remainder filled in from reference TRBV9 and TRBJ1-2): DSGVTQTPKHLITATGQRVTLRCSPRSGDLSVYWYQQSLDQGLQFLIQYYNGEERAKGNILERFSAQQFPDLHSELNLSSLELGDSALYFCASSVAENEGYYGYTFGSGTRLTVV.